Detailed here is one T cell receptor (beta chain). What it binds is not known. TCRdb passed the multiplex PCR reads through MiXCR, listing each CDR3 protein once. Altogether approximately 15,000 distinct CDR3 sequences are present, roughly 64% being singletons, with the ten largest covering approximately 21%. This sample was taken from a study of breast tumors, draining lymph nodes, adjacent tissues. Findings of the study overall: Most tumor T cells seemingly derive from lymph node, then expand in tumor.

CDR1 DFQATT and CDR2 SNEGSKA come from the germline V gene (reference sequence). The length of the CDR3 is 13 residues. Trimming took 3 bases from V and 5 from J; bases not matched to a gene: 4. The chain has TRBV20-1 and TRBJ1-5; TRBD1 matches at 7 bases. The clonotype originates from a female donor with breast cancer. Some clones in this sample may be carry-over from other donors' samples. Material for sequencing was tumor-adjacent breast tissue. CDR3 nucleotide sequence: TGCAGTGCTAGGGGGACAGCCGATCAGCCCCAGCATTTT. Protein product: CSARGTADQPQHF.